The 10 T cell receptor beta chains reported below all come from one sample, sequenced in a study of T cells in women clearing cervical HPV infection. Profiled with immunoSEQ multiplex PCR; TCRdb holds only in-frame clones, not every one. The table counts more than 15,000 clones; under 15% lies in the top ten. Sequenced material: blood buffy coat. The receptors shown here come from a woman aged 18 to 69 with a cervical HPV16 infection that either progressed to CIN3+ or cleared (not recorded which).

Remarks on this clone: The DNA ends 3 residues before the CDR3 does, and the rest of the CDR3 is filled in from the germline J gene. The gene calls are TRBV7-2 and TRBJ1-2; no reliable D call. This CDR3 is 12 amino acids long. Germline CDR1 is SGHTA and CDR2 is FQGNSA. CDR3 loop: CASSIHTDTYTF. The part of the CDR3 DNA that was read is TGTGCCAGCAGCATCCACACAGATACC. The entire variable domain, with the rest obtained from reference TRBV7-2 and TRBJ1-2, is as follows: GAGVSQSPSNKVTEKGKDVELRCDPISGHTALYWYRQSLGQGLEFLIYFQGNSAPDKSGLPSDRFSAERTGGSVSTLTIQRTQQEDSAVYLCASSIHTDTYTFGSGTRLTVV.

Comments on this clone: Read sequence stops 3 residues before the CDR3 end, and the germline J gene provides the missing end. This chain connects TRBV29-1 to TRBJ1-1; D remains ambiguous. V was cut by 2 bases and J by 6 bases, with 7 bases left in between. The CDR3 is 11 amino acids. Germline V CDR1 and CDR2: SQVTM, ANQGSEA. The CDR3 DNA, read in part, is TGCAGCGTTGAACTCCCAGCTGAA. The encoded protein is CSVELPAE. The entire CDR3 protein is CSVELPAEAFF.

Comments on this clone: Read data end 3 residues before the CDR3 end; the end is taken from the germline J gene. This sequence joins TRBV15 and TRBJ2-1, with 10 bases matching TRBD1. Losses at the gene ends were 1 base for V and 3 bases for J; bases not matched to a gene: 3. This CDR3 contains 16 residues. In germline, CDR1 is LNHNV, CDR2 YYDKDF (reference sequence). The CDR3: CATSRGRDRGYNEQFF. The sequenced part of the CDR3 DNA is TGTGCCACCAGCAGAGGAAGGGACAGGGGCTACAATGAG.

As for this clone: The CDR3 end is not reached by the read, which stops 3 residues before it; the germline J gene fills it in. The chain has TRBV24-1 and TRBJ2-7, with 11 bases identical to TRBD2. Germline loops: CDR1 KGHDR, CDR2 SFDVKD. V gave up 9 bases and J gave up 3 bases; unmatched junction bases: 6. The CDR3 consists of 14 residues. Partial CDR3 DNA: TGTGCCACCCACACTAGCGGGGGACGCTACGAG. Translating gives CATHTSGGRYE. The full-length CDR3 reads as CATHTSGGRYEQYF.

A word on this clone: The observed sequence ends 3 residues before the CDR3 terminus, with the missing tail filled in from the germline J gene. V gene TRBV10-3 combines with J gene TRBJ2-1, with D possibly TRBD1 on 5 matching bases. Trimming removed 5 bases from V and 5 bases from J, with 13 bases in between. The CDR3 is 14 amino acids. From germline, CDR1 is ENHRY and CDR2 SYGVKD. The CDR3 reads CAISSLGANNEQFF. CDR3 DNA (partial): TGTGCCATCAGTTCGTTAGGGGCTAACAATGAG.

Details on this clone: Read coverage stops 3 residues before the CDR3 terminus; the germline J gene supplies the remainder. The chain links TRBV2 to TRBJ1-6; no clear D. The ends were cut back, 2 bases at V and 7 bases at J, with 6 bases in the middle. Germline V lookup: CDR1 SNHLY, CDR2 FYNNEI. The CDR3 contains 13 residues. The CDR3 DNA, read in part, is TGTGCCAGCAGTGAACTGGCCAATTCACCC. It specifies CASSELANSP. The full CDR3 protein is CASSELANSPLHF. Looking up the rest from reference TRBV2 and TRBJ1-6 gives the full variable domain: EPEVTQTPSHQVTQMGQEVILRCVPISNHLYFYWYRQILGQKVEFLVSFYNNEISEKSEIFDDQFSVERPDGSNFTLKIRSTKLEDSAMYFCASSELANSPLHFGNGTRLTVT.

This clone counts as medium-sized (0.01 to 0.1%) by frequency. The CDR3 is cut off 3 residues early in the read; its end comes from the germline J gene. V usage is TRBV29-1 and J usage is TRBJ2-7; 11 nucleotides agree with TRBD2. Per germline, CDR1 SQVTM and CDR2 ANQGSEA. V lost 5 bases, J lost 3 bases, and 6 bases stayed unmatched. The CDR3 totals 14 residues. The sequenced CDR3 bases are TGCAGCGTTCGACTAGCGGGAAACCACTACGAG. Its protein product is CSVRLAGNHYE. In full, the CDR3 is CSVRLAGNHYEQYF.

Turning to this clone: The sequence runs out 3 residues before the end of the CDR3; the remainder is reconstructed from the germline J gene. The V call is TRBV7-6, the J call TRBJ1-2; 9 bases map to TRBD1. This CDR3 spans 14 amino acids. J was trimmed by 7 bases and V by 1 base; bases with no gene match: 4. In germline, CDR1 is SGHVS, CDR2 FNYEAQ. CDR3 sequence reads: CASSLGDRVGGYTF. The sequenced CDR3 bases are TGTGCCAGCAGCTTAGGGGACAGGGTGGGTGGC.

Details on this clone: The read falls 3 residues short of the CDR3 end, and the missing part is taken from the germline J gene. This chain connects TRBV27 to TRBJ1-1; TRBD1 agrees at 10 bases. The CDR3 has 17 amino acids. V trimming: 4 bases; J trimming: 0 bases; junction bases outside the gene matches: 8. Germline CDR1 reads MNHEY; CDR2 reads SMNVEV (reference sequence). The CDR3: CASSSRDRGPLNTEAFF. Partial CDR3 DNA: TGTGCCAGCAGTTCCCGGGACAGGGGTCCCCTGAACACTGAA.

CDR3: CASSGDRQETQYF. The CDR3 DNA, read in part, is TGTGCCAGCAGTGGGGACAGGCAAGAGACC. The chain links TRBV6-1 to TRBJ2-5; 8 positions agree with TRBD1. The read falls 3 residues short of the CDR3 end, and the missing part is taken from the germline J gene. This CDR3 is 13 amino acids long. Germline values: CDR1 MNHNS, CDR2 SASEGT. Trimming at V came to 4 bases and at J to 2 bases, leaving 0 bases not matched to a gene.